A single sample gave rise to the 29 T cell receptor beta chains below, sequenced in a study of T-cell reconstitution after alpha-beta-depleted transplantation in children. TCRbeta library preparation incorporated unique molecular identifiers. TCRdb passed the PCR reads through MiXCR, listing each CDR3 protein once. The sample holds roughly 500,000 distinct CDR3 sequences, approximately 32% seen once. This sample comprised PBMCs from the stem cell graft donor, obtained from the stem cell graft. The origin of the receptors is a human donor who donated a stem cell graft to a child with aplastic anemia.

This clonotype was counted between two and nine times. The chain couples TRBV12-3 or TRBV12-4 to TRBJ2-2; 7 bases match TRBD1. The CDR3 consists of 16 residues. The V and J ends lost 10 bases and 0 bases, in that order; junction bases with no gene match: 11. This CDR3 is CANRRRGQSNTGELFF. The CDR3 nucleotides are TGTGCCAATCGACGCCGGGGACAGTCGAACACCGGGGAGCTGTTTTTT.

This sequence joins TRBV25-1 and TRBJ2-7; D is unclear. Trimming removed 3 bases at V and 2 bases at J, with 8 bases between. Germline-derived CDR1 and CDR2 are MGHDK and SYGVNS. This CDR3 spans 13 amino acids. The CDR3 protein is CASSEIQTYEQYF. In DNA form, the CDR3 reads TGTGCCAGCAGTGAGATACAGACCTACGAGCAGTACTTC.

V gene TRBV29-1 combines with J gene TRBJ2-4, with 9 nucleotides matching TRBD1. The trim removed 4 bases at V and 8 bases at J, leaving 6 bases unmatched. In germline, CDR1 is SQVTM, CDR2 ANQGSEA. The length of the CDR3 is 13 residues. The CDR3 sequence is CSVATGGLDIQYF. The CDR3 DNA reads TGCAGCGTTGCGACAGGGGGTTTGGACATTCAGTACTTC.

The V and J genes are TRBV6-5 and TRBJ2-1; D might be TRBD2 (5 bases). The CDR3 totals 16 residues. Germline V lookup: CDR1 MNHEY, CDR2 SVGAGI. V was clipped by 4 bases and J by 4 bases, with 17 bases between them. CDR3: CASSSLGGGGYNEQFF. The CDR3 DNA sequence: TGTGCCAGCAGTTCCCTGGGTGGCGGAGGTTACAATGAGCAGTTCTTC.

This clonotype was picked up a small number of times. The chain links TRBV29-1 to TRBJ1-2, with D perhaps matching TRBD1 (6 bases). The CDR3 totals 12 residues. The V gene's germline CDR1 is SQVTM and CDR2 ANQGSEA. V was trimmed by 7 bases and J by 8 bases, leaving 17 bases between them. The CDR3 nucleotides are TGCAGCGCATGGACAGTAGTTGGGGGCTACACCTTC. This gives the protein CSAWTVVGGYTF.

This clonotype was detected a few times. This chain joins TRBV11-3 and TRBJ2-3, with D hard to call. Germline CDR1 is SGHNT and CDR2 is YENEEA. The length of the CDR3 is 17 residues. V lost 1 base and J 2 bases, leaving 16 bases between the germline ends. In DNA form, the CDR3 reads TGTGCCAGCAGCTTAGTTGTTCCAGCCCTCCCCACAGATACGCAGTATTTT. Its translation is CASSLVVPALPTDTQYF.

The chain is built from TRBV12-3 or TRBV12-4 and TRBJ1-1; no clear D gene. The CDR3 loop spans 13 amino acids. V was cut by 4 bases and J by 5 bases, with 11 bases left in between. The CDR3 protein is CASSWPGLTEAFF. CDR3 sequence (DNA): TGTGCCAGCAGTTGGCCGGGGTTGACTGAAGCTTTCTTT.

The rearrangement links TRBV20-1 to TRBJ2-7; D is perhaps TRBD2 (6 bases). V dropped 0 bases and J dropped 4 bases, with 10 bases sitting between them. This CDR3 is 13 amino acids long. The V gene's germline CDR1 is DFQATT and CDR2 SNEGSKA (reference sequence). The CDR3 DNA reads TGCAGTGCTAGAGACCCTCGGGGGTACGAGCAGTACTTC. Amino acid sequence: CSARDPRGYEQYF.

In this sample, this clonotype turned up a few times. The chain couples TRBV12-3 or TRBV12-4 to TRBJ2-1, with 10 bases identical to TRBD2. The length of the CDR3 is 14 residues. V lost 5 bases to trimming and J lost 7 bases; unmatched junction nucleotides: 5. The CDR3 nucleotides read TGTGCCAGCAGTACAAGCGGGAGGGCAAATGAGCAGTTCTTC. It is translated as CASSTSGRANEQFF.

In this sample, this clonotype turned up a few times. The V gene is TRBV28, the J gene TRBJ1-5, with 7 positions matching TRBD1. V was clipped by 8 bases and J by 1 base; unmatched bases: 8. Per the germline V gene, CDR1 is MDHEN and CDR2 is SYDVKM. The CDR3 runs 15 residues. The CDR3, as DNA: TGTGCCAGCCTCCCAGACAGGGAAAGCAATCAGCCCCAGCATTTT. Protein sequence: CASLPDRESNQPQHF.

The rearrangement links TRBV19 to TRBJ2-3; a possible D gene is TRBD2 (6 bases). Trimming left V 5 bases short and J 0 bases short, with 15 bases between. Per germline, CDR1 LNHDA and CDR2 SQIVND (reference sequence). The CDR3 spans 16 residues. CDR3 region: CASSLEGRLSTDTQYF. For the CDR3, the DNA is TGTGCCAGTAGTTTGGAGGGGCGGCTAAGCACAGATACGCAGTATTTT.

There are a few counts of this clonotype. CDR3 bases: TGTGCCAGCAGCACAGCGTGGAGGGTATCGGACACTGAAGCTTTCTTT. Amino acids: CASSTAWRVSDTEAFF. The chain links TRBV21-1 to TRBJ1-1. TRBV21-1 is described as a pseudogene. The CDR3 covers 16 residues.

This sequence joins TRBV14 and TRBJ2-2; D uncertain. This CDR3 is built from 14 residues. V was shortened by 4 bases and J by 4 bases, with 10 bases between the two germline ends. Per germline, CDR1 SGHDN and CDR2 FVKESK. CDR3 protein: CASSPRPGTGELFF. CDR3 DNA: TGTGCCAGCAGCCCTCGACCCGGCACCGGGGAGCTGTTTTTT.

This clonotype was counted a few times. The V call is TRBV7-9, the J call TRBJ2-1; TRBD2 matches 10 bases. V lost 5 bases to trimming and J lost 8 bases; unmatched junction nucleotides: 15. Germline V gene data show CDR1 as SEHNR and CDR2 as FQNEAQ (reference sequence). This CDR3 has 17 amino acids. The CDR3: CASSRLAGVIFIYEQFF. In nucleotides, the CDR3 is TGTGCCAGCAGCCGACTAGCGGGCGTCATATTTATCTATGAGCAGTTCTTC.

This rearrangement joins TRBV9 to TRBJ2-7; maybe TRBD2 (6 bases). The germline CDR1 and CDR2 sequences are SGDLS and YYNGEE. The CDR3 length is 15 residues. With 7 bases removed from V and 5 bases from J, the gap between germline ends came to 22 bases. Here the CDR3 DNA reads TGTGCCAGCGGCCGGGGGTCGCTCAGGCCCCACGAGCAGTACTTC. Translated: CASGRGSLRPHEQYF. Looking up the rest from reference TRBV9 and TRBJ2-7 gives the full variable domain: DSGVTQTPKHLITATGQRVTLRCSPRSGDLSVYWYQQSLDQGLQFLIQYYNGEERAKGNILERFSAQQFPDLHSELNLSSLELGDSALYFCASGRGSLRPHEQYFGPGTRLTVT.

J is TRBJ2-7 and V is TRBV4-1; 10 nucleotides agree with TRBD2. J gave up 6 bases and V 1 base, and 6 bases lay outside the gene matches. Germline V lookup: CDR1 MGHRA, CDR2 YSYEKL. This CDR3 contains 15 residues. The CDR3 DNA reads TGCGCCAGCAGCCAAGGGCTAGCGGGAGATCGCGAGCAGTACGTC. Translated: CASSQGLAGDREQYV.

This clonotype has more than one count but fewer than ten. The DNA of the CDR3 is TGTGCCAGCAGCTTACTGGGGGGAGTGGGTAATGAGCAGTTCTTC. Translated: CASSLLGGVGNEQFF. The genes are TRBV7-3 and TRBJ2-1; a weak D match, TRBD2 (6 bases). V lost 2 bases to trimming and J lost 7 bases, with 15 bases between them. The length of the CDR3 is 15 residues. Germline V CDR1 and CDR2: SGHTA, FQGTGA.

The chain recombines TRBV3-1 with TRBJ2-2; D is ambiguous. Germline V gene data show CDR1 as LGHDT and CDR2 as YNNKEL (reference sequence). V gave up 1 base and J gave up 4 bases, with 10 bases separating them. This CDR3 is 15 amino acids long. The CDR3 DNA reads TGTGCCAGCAGCCAAGTATCGAAGGGCACCGGGGAGCTGTTTTTT. It encodes CASSQVSKGTGELFF.

The chain joins TRBV25-1 to TRBJ2-1; no firm D call. The CDR3 runs 12 residues. V gave up 5 bases and J gave up 7 bases, with 9 bases separating them. Germline V lookup: CDR1 MGHDK, CDR2 SYGVNS. CDR3 bases: TGTGCCAGCAGTCAGAACTGGAATGAGCAGTTCTTC. It codes for CASSQNWNEQFF.

V is TRBV28 and J is TRBJ1-2; 8 positions match TRBD1. Germline CDR1 and CDR2: MDHEN and SYDVKM. This CDR3 spans 17 amino acids. V lost 0 bases and J lost 4; bases outside the gene matches: 10. The chain's CDR3 is CASSLWDNRGYGYGYTF. In nucleotides, the CDR3 is TGTGCCAGCAGTTTATGGGACAACAGGGGGTACGGCTATGGCTACACCTTC.

This clonotype was observed a few times. The chain joins TRBV7-6 to TRBJ1-5; the D is unclear. Germline CDR1 is SGHVS and CDR2 is FNYEAQ. V lost 1 base and J 5 bases, leaving 6 bases between the germline ends. CDR3 length: 13 amino acids. The CDR3 region is CASSLGPDQPQHF. Written as DNA, the CDR3 is TGTGCCAGCAGCTTAGGTCCGGATCAGCCCCAGCATTTT.

V gene TRBV24-1 combines with J gene TRBJ1-3; D remains ambiguous. CDR1 KGHDR and CDR2 SFDVKD come from the germline V gene. Trimming took 4 bases from V and 0 from J, leaving 3 bases between them. There are 13 residues in the CDR3. As DNA, the CDR3 is TGTGCCACCAGTGACAGCTCTGGAAACACCATATATTTT. It codes for CATSDSSGNTIYF.

The gene calls are TRBV6-2 or TRBV6-3 and TRBJ2-7; the match to TRBD2 covers 10 bases. V gave up 7 bases and J gave up 0 bases; unmatched junction bases: 3. This CDR3 has 14 amino acids. CDR1 MNHEY and CDR2 SVGEGT come from the germline V gene. CDR3 sequence (DNA): TGTGCCAGCATATCTAGCGGGAGCTCCTACGAGCAGTACTTC. Amino acids: CASISSGSSYEQYF.

This chain uses TRBV5-1 with TRBJ1-1; 7 bases align to TRBD1. This CDR3 comprises 16 residues. V lost 1 base and J lost 7; bases outside the gene matches: 13. Germline values: CDR1 SGHRS, CDR2 YFSETQ. The CDR3 bases are TGCGCCAGCAGCTTGTCAGGACGGGGACAGCCTAATGAAGCTTTCTTT. Protein product: CASSLSGRGQPNEAFF.

V and J are TRBV20-1 and TRBJ1-2, with 12 bases lining up with TRBD1. The germline gives CDR1 DFQATT, CDR2 SNEGSKA (reference sequence). V was pared by 0 bases and J by 4 bases, with 9 bases of the junction left unmatched. There are 17 residues in the CDR3. The CDR3 bases are TGCAGTGCTAGAGATGGGGGACAGGGGGCGGACCTCTATGGCTACACCTTC. This sequence encodes CSARDGGQGADLYGYTF.

The V call is TRBV29-1, the J call TRBJ2-1, with 7 bases fitting TRBD1. After removal of 7 bases from V and 7 bases from J, the junction contained 10 bases not matched to a gene. CDR1 and CDR2 (germline): SQVTM, ANQGSEA. The length of the CDR3 is 13 residues. In nucleotides, the CDR3 is TGCAGCGGTGACAGGGTTGAGGAAAATGAGCAGTTCTTC. Translated, it gives CSGDRVEENEQFF.

V gene TRBV9 combines with J gene TRBJ2-1; the match to TRBD2 covers 7 bases. The CDR3 contains 15 residues. From germline, CDR1 is SGDLS and CDR2 YYNGEE. The V and J ends lost 0 bases and 6 bases, in that order; junction bases with no gene match: 6. The CDR3: CASSVDDGRRNEQFF. DNA for the CDR3: TGTGCCAGCAGCGTAGATGACGGGAGGCGCAATGAGCAGTTCTTC.

J is TRBJ2-5 and V is TRBV29-1, with 9 bases fitting TRBD2. CDR3 size: 13 residues. Germline loops: CDR1 SQVTM, CDR2 ANQGSEA. V was pared by 7 bases and J by 5 bases, with 8 bases of the junction left unmatched. The CDR3 protein is CSAAGGAWETQYF. The CDR3 DNA reads as TGCAGCGCCGCGGGGGGGGCGTGGGAGACCCAGTACTTC. Full variable domain (outside the CDR3, taken from reference TRBV29-1 and TRBJ2-5): SAVISQKPSRDICQRGTSLTIQCQVDSQVTMMFWYRQQPGQSLTLIATANQGSEATYESGFVIDKFPISRPNLTFSTLTVSNMSPEDSSIYLCSAAGGAWETQYFGPGTRLLVL.

This clonotype was picked up many times. V gene TRBV6-1 combines with J gene TRBJ2-1; the D is unclear. CDR1 and CDR2 from the germline V gene are MNHNS and SASEGT. CDR3 size: 11 residues. V was shortened by 5 bases and J by 4 bases, with 3 bases between the two germline ends. CDR3 residues: CASSRYNEQFF. The CDR3, as DNA: TGTGCCAGCAGTCGTTACAATGAGCAGTTCTTC.